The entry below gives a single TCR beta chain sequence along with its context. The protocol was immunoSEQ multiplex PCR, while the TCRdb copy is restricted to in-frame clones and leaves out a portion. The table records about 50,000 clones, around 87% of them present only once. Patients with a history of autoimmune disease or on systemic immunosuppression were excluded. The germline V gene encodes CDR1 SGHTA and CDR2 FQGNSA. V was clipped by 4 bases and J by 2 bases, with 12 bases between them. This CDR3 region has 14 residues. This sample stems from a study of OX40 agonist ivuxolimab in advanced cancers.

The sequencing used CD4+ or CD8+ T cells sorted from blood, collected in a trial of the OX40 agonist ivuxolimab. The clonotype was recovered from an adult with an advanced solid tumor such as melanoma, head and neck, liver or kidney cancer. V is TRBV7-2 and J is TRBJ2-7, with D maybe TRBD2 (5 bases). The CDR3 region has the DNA TGTGCCAGCAGCTCCCTGGGGAGAGCCTACGAGCAGTACTTC. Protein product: CASSSLGRAYEQYF.